This paragraph covers one T cell receptor (beta chain) sequence. Generated by immunoSEQ multiplex PCR, the TCRdb table keeps only in-frame clones and is missing some. Listed are some 180,000 clones; around 2% falls within the top ten. The data derive from a study of control samples from healthy donors and cancer patients. V shed 8 bases and J shed 13 bases, with 24 bases lying between them. Per germline, CDR1 ENHRY and CDR2 SYGVKD. This CDR3 comprises 14 residues. This chain uses TRBV10-3 with TRBJ2-1; D may match TRBD1 or TRBD2 (6 bases each). Sequences were obtained from blood. The clonotype originates from a woman in her 30s in good health. The DNA of the CDR3 is TGTGCCATCGGGACTGAGAGGGGGTCCCTGTTCCAGTTCTTC. Protein product: CAIGTERGSLFQFF.